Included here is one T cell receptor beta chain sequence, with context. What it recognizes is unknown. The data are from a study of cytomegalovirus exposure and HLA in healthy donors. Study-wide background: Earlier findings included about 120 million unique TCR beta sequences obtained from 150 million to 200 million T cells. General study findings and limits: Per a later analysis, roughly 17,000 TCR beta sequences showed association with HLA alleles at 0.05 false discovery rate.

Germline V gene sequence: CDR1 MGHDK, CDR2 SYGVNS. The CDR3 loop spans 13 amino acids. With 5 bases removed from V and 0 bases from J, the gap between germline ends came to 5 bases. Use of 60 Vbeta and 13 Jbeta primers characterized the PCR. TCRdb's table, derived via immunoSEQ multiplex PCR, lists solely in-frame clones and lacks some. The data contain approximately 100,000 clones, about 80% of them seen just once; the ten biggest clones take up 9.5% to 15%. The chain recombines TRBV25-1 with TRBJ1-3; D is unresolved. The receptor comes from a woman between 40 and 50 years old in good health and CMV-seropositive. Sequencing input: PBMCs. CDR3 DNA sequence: TGTGCCAGCAGTATTAACTCTGGAAACACCATATATTTT. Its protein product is CASSINSGNTIYF.